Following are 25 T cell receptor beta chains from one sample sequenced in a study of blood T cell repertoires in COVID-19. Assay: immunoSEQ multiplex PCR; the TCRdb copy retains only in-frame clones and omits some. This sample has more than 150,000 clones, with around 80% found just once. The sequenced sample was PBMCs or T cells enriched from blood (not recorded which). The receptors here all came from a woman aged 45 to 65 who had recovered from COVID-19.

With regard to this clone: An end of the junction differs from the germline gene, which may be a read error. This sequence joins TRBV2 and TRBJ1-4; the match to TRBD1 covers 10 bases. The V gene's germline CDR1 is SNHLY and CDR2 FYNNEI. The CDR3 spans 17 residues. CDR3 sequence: CATSGTGVGATNEKLFF. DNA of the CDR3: TGTGCCACCAGTGGGACAGGGGTTGGGGCAACTAATGAAAAACTGTTTTTT.

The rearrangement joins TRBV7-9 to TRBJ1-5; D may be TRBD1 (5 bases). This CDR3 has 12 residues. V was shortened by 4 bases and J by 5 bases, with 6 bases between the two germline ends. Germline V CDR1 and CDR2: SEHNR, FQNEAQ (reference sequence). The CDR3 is CASSSRDQPQHF. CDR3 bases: TGTGCCAGCAGCTCCAGGGATCAGCCCCAGCATTTT. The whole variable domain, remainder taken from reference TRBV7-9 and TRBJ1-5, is DTGVSQNPRHKITKRGQNVTFRCDPISEHNRLYWYRQTLGQGPEFLTYFQNEAQLEKSRLLSDRFSAERPKGSFSTLEIQRTEQGDSAMYLCASSSRDQPQHFGDGTRLSIL.

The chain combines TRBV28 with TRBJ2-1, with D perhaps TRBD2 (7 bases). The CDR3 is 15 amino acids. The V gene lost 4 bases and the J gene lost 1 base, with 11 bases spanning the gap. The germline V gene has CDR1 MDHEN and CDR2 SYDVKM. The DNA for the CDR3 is TGTGCCAGCAGTTCACGGGGGGCTTCCTACAATGAGCAGTTCTTC. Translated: CASSSRGASYNEQFF. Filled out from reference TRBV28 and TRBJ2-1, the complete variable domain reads DVKVTQSSRYLVKRTGEKVFLECVQDMDHENMFWYRQDPGLGLRLIYFSYDVKMKEKGDIPEGYSVSREKKERFSLILESASTNQTSMYLCASSSRGASYNEQFFGPGTRLTVL.

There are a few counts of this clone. In DNA, the CDR3 is TGTGCCAGCAGTTCCTCTGGGGGGACCTACGAGCAGTACTTC. Protein sequence: CASSSSGGTYEQYF. The chain uses TRBV28 and TRBJ2-7; the D gene is possibly TRBD2 (6 bases). Germline CDR1 reads MDHEN; CDR2 reads SYDVKM. V lost 4 bases and J lost 2, with 12 bases in between. This CDR3 comprises 14 residues.

CDR3: CASSGTGFLGNEQFF. The CDR3 DNA is TGTGCCAGCAGCGGCACAGGGTTTCTCGGCAATGAGCAGTTCTTC. V gene TRBV9 combines with J gene TRBJ2-1; D perhaps matches TRBD1 (6 bases). The CDR3 totals 15 residues. The germline V gene has CDR1 SGDLS and CDR2 YYNGEE. The V gene lost 3 bases and the J gene lost 6 bases, with 16 bases spanning the gap.

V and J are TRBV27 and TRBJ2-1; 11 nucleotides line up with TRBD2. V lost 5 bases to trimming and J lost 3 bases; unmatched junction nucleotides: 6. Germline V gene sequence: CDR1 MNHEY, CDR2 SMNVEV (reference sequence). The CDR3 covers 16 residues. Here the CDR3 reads CASSPLSGRVYNEQFF. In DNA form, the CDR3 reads TGTGCCAGCAGTCCGCTTAGCGGGAGGGTCTACAATGAGCAGTTCTTC.

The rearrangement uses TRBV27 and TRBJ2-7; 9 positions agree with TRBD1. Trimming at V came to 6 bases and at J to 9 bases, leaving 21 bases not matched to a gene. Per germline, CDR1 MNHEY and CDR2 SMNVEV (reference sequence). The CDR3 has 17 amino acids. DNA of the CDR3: TGTGCCAGCAGCCCCCAGGGGACAGGGTTTGATTTTTCTCGGCAGTACTTC. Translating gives CASSPQGTGFDFSRQYF.

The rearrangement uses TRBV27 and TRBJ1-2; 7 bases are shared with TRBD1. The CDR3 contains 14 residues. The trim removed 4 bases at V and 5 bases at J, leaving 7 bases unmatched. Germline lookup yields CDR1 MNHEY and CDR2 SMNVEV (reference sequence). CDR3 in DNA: TGTGCCAGCAGTTCGACAGGGTCCCATTATGGCTACACCTTC. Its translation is CASSSTGSHYGYTF.

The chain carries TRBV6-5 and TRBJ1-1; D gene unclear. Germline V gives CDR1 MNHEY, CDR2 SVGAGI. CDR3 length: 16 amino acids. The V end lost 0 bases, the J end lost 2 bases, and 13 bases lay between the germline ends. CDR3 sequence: CASSYSSIRGNTEAFF. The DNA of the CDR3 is TGTGCCAGCAGTTACTCATCAATTCGGGGAAACACTGAAGCTTTCTTT.

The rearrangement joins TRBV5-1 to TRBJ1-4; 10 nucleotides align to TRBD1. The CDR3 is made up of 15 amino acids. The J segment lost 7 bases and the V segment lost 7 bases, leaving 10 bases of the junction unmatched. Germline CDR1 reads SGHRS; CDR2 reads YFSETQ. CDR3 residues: CASSEVGQGFEKLFF. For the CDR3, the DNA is TGCGCCAGCTCCGAAGTGGGACAGGGGTTTGAAAAACTGTTTTTT.

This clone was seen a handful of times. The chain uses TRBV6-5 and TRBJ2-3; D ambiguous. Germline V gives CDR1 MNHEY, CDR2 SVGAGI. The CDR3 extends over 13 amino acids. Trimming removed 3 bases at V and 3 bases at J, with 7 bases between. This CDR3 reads CASSYVGTDTQYF. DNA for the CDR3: TGTGCCAGCAGTTATGTCGGGACAGATACGCAGTATTTT.

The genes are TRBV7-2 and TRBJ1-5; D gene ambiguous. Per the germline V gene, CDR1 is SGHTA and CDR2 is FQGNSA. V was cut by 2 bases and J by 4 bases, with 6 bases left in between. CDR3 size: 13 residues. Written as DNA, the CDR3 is TGTGCCAGCAGCTTATCTAGGAATCAGCCCCAGCATTTT. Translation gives CASSLSRNQPQHF.

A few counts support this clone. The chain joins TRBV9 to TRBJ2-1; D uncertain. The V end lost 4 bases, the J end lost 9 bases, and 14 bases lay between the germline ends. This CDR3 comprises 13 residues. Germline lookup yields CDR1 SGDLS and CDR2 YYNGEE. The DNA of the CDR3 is TGTGCCAGCAGCTACCTGACCACGGGTGAGCAGTTCTTC. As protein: CASSYLTTGEQFF.

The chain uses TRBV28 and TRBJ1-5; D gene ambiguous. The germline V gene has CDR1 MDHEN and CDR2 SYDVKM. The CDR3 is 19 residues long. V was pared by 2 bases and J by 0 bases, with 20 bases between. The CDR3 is CASSLPRLIRHYSNQPQHF. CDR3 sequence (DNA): TGTGCCAGCAGTTTACCCAGACTAATCCGCCATTATAGCAATCAGCCCCAGCATTTT.

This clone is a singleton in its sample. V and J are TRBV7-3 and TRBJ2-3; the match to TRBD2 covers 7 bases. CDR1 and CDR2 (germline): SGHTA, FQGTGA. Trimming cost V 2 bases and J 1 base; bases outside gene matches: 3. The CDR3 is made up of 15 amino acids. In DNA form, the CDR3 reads TGTGCCAGCAGCTTAGGGCTAGCGGGCACAGATACGCAGTATTTT. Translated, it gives CASSLGLAGTDTQYF.

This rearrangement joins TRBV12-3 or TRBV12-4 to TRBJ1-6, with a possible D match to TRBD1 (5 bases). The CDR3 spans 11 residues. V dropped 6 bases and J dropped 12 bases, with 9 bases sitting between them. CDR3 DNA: TGTGCCAGCAGCCCCGGGGGACCCCTCCACTTT. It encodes CASSPGGPLHF.

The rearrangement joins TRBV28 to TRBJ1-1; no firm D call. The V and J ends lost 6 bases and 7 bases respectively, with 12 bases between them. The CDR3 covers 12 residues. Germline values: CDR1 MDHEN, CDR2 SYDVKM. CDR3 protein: CASSRSPGEAFF. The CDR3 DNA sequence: TGTGCCAGCAGCCGATCTCCAGGTGAAGCTTTCTTT.

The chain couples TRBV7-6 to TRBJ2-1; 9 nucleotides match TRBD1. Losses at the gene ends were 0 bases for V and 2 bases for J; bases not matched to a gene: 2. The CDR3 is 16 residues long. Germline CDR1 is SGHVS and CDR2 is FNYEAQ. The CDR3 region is CASSLAGQGTYNEQFF. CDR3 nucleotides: TGTGCCAGCAGCTTAGCGGGACAGGGTACCTACAATGAGCAGTTCTTC.

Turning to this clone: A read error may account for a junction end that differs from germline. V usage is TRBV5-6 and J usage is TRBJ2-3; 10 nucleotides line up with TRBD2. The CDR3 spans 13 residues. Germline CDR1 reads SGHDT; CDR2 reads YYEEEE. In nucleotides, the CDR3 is TGTGCCAGCAGCCCATCAGCGGGAGGGCCGCCCCATTTT. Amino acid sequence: CASSPSAGGPPHF.

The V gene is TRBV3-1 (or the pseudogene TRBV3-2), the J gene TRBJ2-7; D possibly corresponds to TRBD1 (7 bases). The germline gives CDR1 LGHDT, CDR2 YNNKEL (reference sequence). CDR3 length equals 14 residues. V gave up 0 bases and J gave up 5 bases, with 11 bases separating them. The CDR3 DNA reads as TGTGCCAGCAGCCAAGATCAGGGGGGTAACGAGCAGTACTTC. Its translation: CASSQDQGGNEQYF.

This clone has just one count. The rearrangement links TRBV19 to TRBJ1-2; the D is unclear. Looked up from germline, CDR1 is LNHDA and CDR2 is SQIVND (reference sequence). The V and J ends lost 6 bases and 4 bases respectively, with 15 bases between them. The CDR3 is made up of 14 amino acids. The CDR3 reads CASSRREGSYGYTF. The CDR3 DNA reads TGTGCCAGTAGCAGGCGGGAGGGCTCCTATGGCTACACCTTC.

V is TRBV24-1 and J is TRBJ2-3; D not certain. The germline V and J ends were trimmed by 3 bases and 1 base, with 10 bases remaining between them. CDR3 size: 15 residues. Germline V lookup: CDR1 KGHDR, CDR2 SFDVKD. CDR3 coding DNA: TGTGCCACCAGTGATACACGGGTCCGCACAGATACGCAGTATTTT. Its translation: CATSDTRVRTDTQYF.

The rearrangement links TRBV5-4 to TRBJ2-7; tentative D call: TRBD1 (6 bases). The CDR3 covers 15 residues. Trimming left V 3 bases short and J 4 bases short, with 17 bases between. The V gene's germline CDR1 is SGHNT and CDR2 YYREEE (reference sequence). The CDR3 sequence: CASSSPTGTVYEQYF. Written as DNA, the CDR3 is TGTGCCAGCAGCTCCCCGACAGGAACCGTATACGAGCAGTACTTC.

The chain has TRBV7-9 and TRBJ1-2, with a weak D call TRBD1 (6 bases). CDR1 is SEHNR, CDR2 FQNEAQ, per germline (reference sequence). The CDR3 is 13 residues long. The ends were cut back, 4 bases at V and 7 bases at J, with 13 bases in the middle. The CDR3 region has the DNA TGTGCCAGCAGCTACCCCGGGGGGCCTGGCTACACCTTC. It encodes CASSYPGGPGYTF.

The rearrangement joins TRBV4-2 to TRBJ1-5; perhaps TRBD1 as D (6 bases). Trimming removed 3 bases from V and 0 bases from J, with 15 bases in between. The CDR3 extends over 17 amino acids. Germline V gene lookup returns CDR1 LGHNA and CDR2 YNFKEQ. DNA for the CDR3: TGTGCCAGCAGCCAGACCGATACAGGGCCTAGCAATCAGCCCCAGCATTTT. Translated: CASSQTDTGPSNQPQHF.